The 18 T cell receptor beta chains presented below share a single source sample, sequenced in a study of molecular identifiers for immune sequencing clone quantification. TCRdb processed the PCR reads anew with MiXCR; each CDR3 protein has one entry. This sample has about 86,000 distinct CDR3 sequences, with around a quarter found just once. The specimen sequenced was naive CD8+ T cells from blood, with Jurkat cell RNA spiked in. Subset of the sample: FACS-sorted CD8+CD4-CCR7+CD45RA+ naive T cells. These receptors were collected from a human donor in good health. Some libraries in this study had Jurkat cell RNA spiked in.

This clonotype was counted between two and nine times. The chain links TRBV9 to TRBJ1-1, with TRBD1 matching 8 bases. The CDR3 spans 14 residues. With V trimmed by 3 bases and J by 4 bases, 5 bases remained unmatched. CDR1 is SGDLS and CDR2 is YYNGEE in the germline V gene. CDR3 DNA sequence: TGTGCCAGCAGCGCCGGACAGGGATTCACTGAAGCTTTCTTT. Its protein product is CASSAGQGFTEAFF.

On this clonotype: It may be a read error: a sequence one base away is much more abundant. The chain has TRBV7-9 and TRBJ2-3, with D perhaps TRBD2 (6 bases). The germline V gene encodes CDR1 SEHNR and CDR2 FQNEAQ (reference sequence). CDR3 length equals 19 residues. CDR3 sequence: CASSPRYVDVGTSTDAQYF. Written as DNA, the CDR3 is TGTGCCAGCAGCCCCCGATATGTTGATGTGGGAACTAGCACAGATGCGCAGTATTTT.

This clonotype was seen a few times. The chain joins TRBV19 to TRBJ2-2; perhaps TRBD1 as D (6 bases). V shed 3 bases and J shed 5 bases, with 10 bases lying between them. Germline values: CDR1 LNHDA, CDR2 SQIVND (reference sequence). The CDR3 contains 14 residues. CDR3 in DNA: TGTGCCAGTAGTATTACCACAGGGACCGGGGAGCTGTTTTTT. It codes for CASSITTGTGELFF.

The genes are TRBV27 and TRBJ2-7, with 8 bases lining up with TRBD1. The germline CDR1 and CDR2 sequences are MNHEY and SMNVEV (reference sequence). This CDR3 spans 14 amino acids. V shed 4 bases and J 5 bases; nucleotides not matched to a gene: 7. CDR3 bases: TGTGCCAGCAGTTATGAGACAGGGGACCACGAGCAGTACTTC. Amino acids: CASSYETGDHEQYF.

The CDR3 region is CATSRDASNQPQHF. Written as DNA, the CDR3 is TGTGCCACCAGCCGGGACGCAAGCAATCAGCCCCAGCATTTT. This chain uses TRBV24-1 with TRBJ1-5; the D gene is possibly TRBD1 (5 bases). Between the trimmed V and J ends, which lost 7 bases and 1 base, there was a span of 10 bases. The CDR3 length is 14 residues. The germline V gene encodes CDR1 KGHDR and CDR2 SFDVKD.

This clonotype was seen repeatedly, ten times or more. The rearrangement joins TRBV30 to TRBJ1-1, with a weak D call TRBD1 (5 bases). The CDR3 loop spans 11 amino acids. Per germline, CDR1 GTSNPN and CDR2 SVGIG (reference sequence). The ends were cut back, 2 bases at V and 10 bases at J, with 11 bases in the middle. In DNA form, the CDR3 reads TGTGCCTGGAGTCCCCCGGGGGGAGCTTTCTTT. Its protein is CAWSPPGGAFF.

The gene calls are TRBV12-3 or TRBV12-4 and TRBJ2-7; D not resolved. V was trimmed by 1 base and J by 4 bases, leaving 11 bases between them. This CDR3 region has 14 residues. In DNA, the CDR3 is TGTGCCAGCAGTTTAGAAGGGTTTAGGTACGAGCAGTACTTC. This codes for CASSLEGFRYEQYF.

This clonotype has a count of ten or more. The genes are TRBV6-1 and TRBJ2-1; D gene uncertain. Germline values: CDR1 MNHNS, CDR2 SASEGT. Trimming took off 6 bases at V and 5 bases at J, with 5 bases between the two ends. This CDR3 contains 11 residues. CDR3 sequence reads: CASRTNNEQFF. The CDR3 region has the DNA TGTGCCAGCAGGACAAACAATGAGCAGTTCTTC.

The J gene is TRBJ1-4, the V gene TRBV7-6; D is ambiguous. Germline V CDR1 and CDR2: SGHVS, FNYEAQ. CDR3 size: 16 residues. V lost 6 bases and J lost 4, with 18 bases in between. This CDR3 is CASRPGVWGFNEKLFF. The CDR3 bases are TGTGCCAGCAGGCCTGGGGTATGGGGATTTAATGAAAAACTGTTTTTT.

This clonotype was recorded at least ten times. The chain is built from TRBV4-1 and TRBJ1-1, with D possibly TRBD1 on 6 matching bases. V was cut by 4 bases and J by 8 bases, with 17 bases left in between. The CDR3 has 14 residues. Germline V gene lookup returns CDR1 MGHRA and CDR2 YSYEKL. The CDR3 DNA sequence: TGCGCCAGCAGCCGAACGACAGGTACCCCCGAAGCTTTCTTT. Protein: CASSRTTGTPEAFF.

The CDR3 spells CASSPTGLTEAFF. The CDR3 DNA is TGCGCCAGCAGCCCAACAGGGCTCACTGAAGCTTTCTTT. The chain carries TRBV4-3 and TRBJ1-1; D is possibly TRBD1 (6 bases). The germline V gene encodes CDR1 LGHNA and CDR2 YSLEER. The ends were cut back, 4 bases at V and 4 bases at J, with 10 bases in the middle. This CDR3 has 13 amino acids.

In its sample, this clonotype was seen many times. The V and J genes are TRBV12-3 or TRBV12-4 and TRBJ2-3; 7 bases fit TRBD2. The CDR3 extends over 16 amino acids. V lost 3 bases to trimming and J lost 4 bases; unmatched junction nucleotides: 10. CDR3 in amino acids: CASSFGQGGFADTQYF. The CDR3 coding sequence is TGTGCCAGCAGTTTCGGCCAGGGAGGGTTCGCAGATACGCAGTATTTT.

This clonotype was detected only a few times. CDR3 coding DNA: TGCAGTGCCCCATGGACAGGGGACTATGGCTACACCTTC. Residues: CSAPWTGDYGYTF. The V gene is TRBV20-1, the J gene TRBJ1-2; TRBD1 matches at 9 bases. The J segment lost 3 bases and the V segment lost 6 bases, leaving 5 bases of the junction unmatched. Germline CDR1 DFQATT, CDR2 SNEGSKA (reference sequence). The CDR3 length is 13 residues.

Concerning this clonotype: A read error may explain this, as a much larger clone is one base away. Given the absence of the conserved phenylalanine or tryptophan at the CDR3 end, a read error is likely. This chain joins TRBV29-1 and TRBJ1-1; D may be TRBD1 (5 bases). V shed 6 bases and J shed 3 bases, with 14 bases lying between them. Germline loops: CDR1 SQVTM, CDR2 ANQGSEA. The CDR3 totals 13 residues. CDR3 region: CSVTGPDDTEAFS. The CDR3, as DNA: TGCAGCGTCACGGGACCGGACGACACTGAAGCTTTCTCT.

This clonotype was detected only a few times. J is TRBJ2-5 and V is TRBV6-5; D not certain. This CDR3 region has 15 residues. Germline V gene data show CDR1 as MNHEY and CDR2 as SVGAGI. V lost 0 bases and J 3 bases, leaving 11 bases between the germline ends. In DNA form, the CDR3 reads TGTGCCAGCAGTTACTCGACGGGTAGGGAAGAGACCCAGTACTTC. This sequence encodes CASSYSTGREETQYF.

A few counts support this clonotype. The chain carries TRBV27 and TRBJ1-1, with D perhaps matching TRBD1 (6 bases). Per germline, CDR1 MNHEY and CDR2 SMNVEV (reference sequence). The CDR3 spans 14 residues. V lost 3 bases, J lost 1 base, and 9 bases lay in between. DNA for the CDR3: TGTGCCAGCAGTTTTCAGGGGCAGAACACTGAAGCTTTCTTT. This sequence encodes CASSFQGQNTEAFF.

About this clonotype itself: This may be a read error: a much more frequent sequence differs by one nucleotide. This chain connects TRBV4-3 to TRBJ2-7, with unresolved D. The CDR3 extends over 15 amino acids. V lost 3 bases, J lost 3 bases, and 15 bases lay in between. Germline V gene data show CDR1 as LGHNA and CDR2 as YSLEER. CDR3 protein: CASSQNRATNYEQYF. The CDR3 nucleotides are TGCGCCAGCAGCCAGAACCGGGCCACCAACTACGAGCAGTACTTC.

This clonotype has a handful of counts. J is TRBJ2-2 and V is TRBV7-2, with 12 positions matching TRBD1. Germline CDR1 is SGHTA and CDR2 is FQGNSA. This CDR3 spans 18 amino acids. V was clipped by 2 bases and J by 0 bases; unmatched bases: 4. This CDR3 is CASSLTGTGGPNTGELFF. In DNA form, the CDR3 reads TGTGCCAGCAGCTTAACGGGGACAGGGGGCCCGAACACCGGGGAGCTGTTTTTT.